This passage covers 20 T cell receptor beta chains from one sample sequenced in a study of radiotherapy plus CTLA-4 blockade in lung cancer. Repertoires were generated with immunoSEQ multiplex PCR, while TCRdb's copy carries only in-frame clones and drops some. The table lists about 120,000 clones, approximately 77% of them singletons. Sequencing was performed on peripheral blood, taken from a patient treated with radiotherapy plus ipilimumab. The receptors were sampled from a human donor with non-small cell lung cancer that progressed on radiotherapy plus ipilimumab. Some clones in this sample may be carry-over from other donors' samples.

The chain employs TRBV21-1 and TRBJ2-1; the table's D call, TRBD1, has no DNA check behind it. TRBV21-1 is annotated as a pseudogene. The CDR3 extends over 18 amino acids. CDR3 loop: CASINKHWDRGSYNEQFF. The CDR3 nucleotides are TGTGCCAGCATCAACAAACACTGGGACAGGGGCTCCTACAATGAGCAGTTCTTC.

The gene calls are TRBV28 and TRBJ2-7; no reliable D call. Trimming removed 2 bases from V and 5 bases from J, with 10 bases in between. This CDR3 region has 13 residues. Germline V CDR1 and CDR2: MDHEN, SYDVKM. The DNA of the CDR3 is TGTGCCAGCAGTTTAGGGCCTACCCACGAGCAGTACTTC. It codes for CASSLGPTHEQYF.

The chain joins TRBV29-1 to TRBJ1-4; D unresolved. Trimming took 5 bases from V and 5 from J, leaving 6 bases between them. The germline gives CDR1 SQVTM, CDR2 ANQGSEA. This CDR3 has 11 residues. CDR3: CSVHSNEKLFF. The CDR3 DNA reads as TGCAGCGTTCACTCGAATGAAAAACTGTTTTTT.

The genes are TRBV28 and TRBJ1-2; D gene uncertain. V lost 6 bases and J lost 7, with 15 bases in between. Germline V gene data show CDR1 as MDHEN and CDR2 as SYDVKM. CDR3 length: 13 residues. CDR3 protein: CASSLSNDGGYTF. DNA for the CDR3: TGTGCCAGCAGCCTCTCAAATGATGGTGGCTACACCTTC.

This chain uses TRBV6-5 with TRBJ1-6, with TRBD1 identical over 7 bases. With 4 bases clipped from V and 9 bases from J, the junction kept 6 bases outside the gene matches. Germline CDR1 MNHEY, CDR2 SVGAGI. This CDR3 contains 14 residues. The CDR3 spells CASSWEGAASPLHF. In DNA form, the CDR3 reads TGTGCCAGCAGTTGGGAGGGGGCGGCTTCACCCCTCCACTTT.

This rearrangement joins TRBV7-3 to TRBJ1-2, with TRBD1 identical over 7 bases. V shed 1 base, J shed 5 bases, and the junction held 7 bases outside the gene matches. Germline CDR1 and CDR2: SGHTA and FQGTGA. This CDR3 is 15 amino acids long. The CDR3 region has the DNA TGTGCCAGCAGCTTAAGGGTCACAGGGGATTATGGCTACACCTTC. This encodes CASSLRVTGDYGYTF.

V and J are TRBV5-4 and TRBJ1-2; D unresolved. Germline CDR1 SGHNT, CDR2 YYREEE (reference sequence). Trimming stripped 1 base from V and 5 bases from J, with 12 bases between. The CDR3 is 14 amino acids. The CDR3: CASSLWRATYGYTF. The CDR3 nucleotides are TGTGCCAGCAGCTTGTGGCGGGCTACTTATGGCTACACCTTC.

The chain is built from TRBV2 and TRBJ1-2; D gene unclear. Trimming removed 3 bases from V and 4 bases from J, with 9 bases in between. The CDR3 loop spans 13 amino acids. Germline CDR1 and CDR2: SNHLY and FYNNEI. The CDR3 is CASSDRPSYGYTF. The CDR3 nucleotides read TGTGCCAGCAGTGATAGGCCGAGCTATGGCTACACCTTC.

V and J are TRBV7-3 and TRBJ2-1, with 11 nucleotides matching TRBD2. CDR1 is SGHTA and CDR2 is FQGTGA in the germline V gene. The CDR3 has 15 amino acids. The V and J ends lost 5 bases and 4 bases, in that order; junction bases with no gene match: 4. In DNA form, the CDR3 reads TGTGCCAGCAGCGAAACTAGCGGGAGATACAATGAGCAGTTCTTC. It codes for CASSETSGRYNEQFF. Full variable domain (outside the CDR3, taken from reference TRBV7-3 and TRBJ2-1): GAGVSQTPSNKVTEKGKYVELRCDPISGHTALYWYRQSLGQGPEFLIYFQGTGAADDSGLPNDRFFAVRPEGSVSTLKIQRTERGDSAVYLCASSETSGRYNEQFFGPGTRLTVL.

J is TRBJ1-1 and V is TRBV7-9; TRBD1 matches 7 bases. In germline, CDR1 is SEHNR, CDR2 FQNEAQ (reference sequence). The CDR3 length is 14 residues. V shed 8 bases, J shed 7 bases, and the junction held 13 bases outside the gene matches. The CDR3 loop is CASGQKGQLHEAFF. Written as DNA, the CDR3 is TGTGCCAGCGGCCAAAAGGGACAGCTACATGAAGCTTTCTTT.

The chain recombines TRBV9 with TRBJ2-5, with 13 bases lining up with TRBD2. The CDR3 is 15 residues long. Trimming took 4 bases from V and 5 from J; bases not matched to a gene: 5. Germline V gene data show CDR1 as SGDLS and CDR2 as YYNGEE. The CDR3 loop reads CASSTSGGAFETQYF. Written as DNA, the CDR3 is TGTGCCAGCAGCACTAGCGGGGGGGCATTCGAGACCCAGTACTTC.

This sequence joins TRBV2 and TRBJ2-1; 7 positions match TRBD2. CDR3 size: 14 residues. Trimming removed 9 bases from V and 7 bases from J; junction bases left unmatched: 12. The germline gives CDR1 SNHLY, CDR2 FYNNEI. CDR3 in DNA: TGTGCCAGTTCGTGGGAGGGAGGGTTAAATGAGCAGTTCTTC. Translated: CASSWEGGLNEQFF.

This chain connects TRBV7-8 to TRBJ2-1, with D hard to call. CDR1 and CDR2 (germline): SGHVS, FQNEAQ. The CDR3 is 14 residues long. Trimming removed 2 bases at V and 7 bases at J, with 12 bases between. The CDR3, as DNA: TGTGCCAGCAGCTTAACGGTAGTAGAAAATGAGCAGTTCTTC. Translating gives CASSLTVVENEQFF. Using reference TRBV7-8 and TRBJ2-1 for the parts outside the CDR3, the full variable domain is GAGVSQSPRYKVAKRGQDVALRCDPISGHVSLFWYQQALGQGPEFLTYFQNEAQLDKSGLPSDRFFAERPEGSVSTLKIQRTQQEDSAVYLCASSLTVVENEQFFGPGTRLTVL.

This clone was seen just once. This chain joins TRBV5-1 and TRBJ2-7, with a possible D match to TRBD1 (6 bases). The CDR3 sequence is 12 residues long. V dropped 4 bases and J dropped 5 bases, with 10 bases sitting between them. Germline values: CDR1 SGHRS, CDR2 YFSETQ. CDR3 bases: TGCGCCAGCAGCCCAGGGGTCCACGAGCAGTACTTC. Protein sequence: CASSPGVHEQYF.

This clone was seen only once. This chain connects TRBV12-2 to TRBJ2-7. TRBV12-2 counts as a pseudogene. This CDR3 has 15 amino acids. As DNA, the CDR3 is TGTGCAAGTCGCCCTCAAGGGAAGAGCTCCTACGAGCAGTACTTC. The encoded protein is CASRPQGKSSYEQYF.

V gene TRBV15 combines with J gene TRBJ2-7, with TRBD2 as a possible D gene (6 bases). Germline assignment: CDR1 LNHNV and CDR2 YYDKDF (reference sequence). The CDR3 has 15 amino acids. Trimming took 1 base from V and 2 from J, leaving 12 bases between them. CDR3 sequence (DNA): TGTGCCACCAGCAGAGGGAGGGAGCCAACCTACGAGCAGTACTTC. Translating it yields CATSRGREPTYEQYF.

The rearrangement uses TRBV7-8 and TRBJ1-4; D gene uncertain. The CDR3 contains 15 residues. In germline, CDR1 is SGHVS, CDR2 FQNEAQ. V dropped 4 bases and J dropped 3 bases, with 12 bases sitting between them. The CDR3 DNA reads TGTGCCAGCAGCTCTTACCGGGTTCCTAATGAAAAACTGTTTTTT. This encodes CASSSYRVPNEKLFF.

The chain combines TRBV19 with TRBJ1-1; D not resolved. The germline V gene has CDR1 LNHDA and CDR2 SQIVND (reference sequence). Trimming cost V 7 bases and J 5 bases, with 14 bases left between them. The CDR3 is 13 residues long. CDR3 sequence (DNA): TGTGCCAGTACCTGGAGCGGACGGACTGAAGCTTTCTTT. Translated, it gives CASTWSGRTEAFF.

This clone was recorded once. The J gene is TRBJ1-5, the V gene TRBV6-1; 10 bases match TRBD1. CDR3 length: 16 residues. Germline V gene sequence: CDR1 MNHNS, CDR2 SASEGT. J lost 7 bases, V lost 6 bases, and 12 bases had no gene match. The CDR3 region is CASREYRQGAGQPQHF. Here the CDR3 DNA reads TGTGCCAGCAGGGAATACAGACAGGGGGCCGGGCAGCCCCAGCATTTT.

This clone occurred a few times. The J gene is TRBJ2-7, the V gene TRBV28; 8 nucleotides line up with TRBD1. Per the germline V gene, CDR1 is MDHEN and CDR2 is SYDVKM. The CDR3 consists of 13 residues. V lost 8 bases and J lost 2; bases outside the gene matches: 5. CDR3 coding DNA: TGTGCCAGCGCCGGACAGGGACCCTACGAGCAGTACTTC. Amino acids: CASAGQGPYEQYF.